The sequence of this TCR beta chain was determined in a study of control samples from healthy donors and cancer patients. The CDR3 length is 14 residues. V was clipped by 8 bases and J by 7 bases, with 20 bases between them. Looked up from germline, CDR1 is KGHSH and CDR2 is LQKENI. Method: immunoSEQ multiplex PCR; TCRdb's copy keeps in-frame clones and lacks some. This table holds 130,000 or so clones, approximately 94% found once. The receptor's source is a man in his forties or fifties in good health. Sequenced input: blood. J is TRBJ1-2 and V is TRBV18; D gene unclear. CDR3 protein: CASTYNLNSRGYTF. CDR3 bases: TGTGCCAGCACTTACAATCTCAATAGTCGTGGCTACACCTTC.